The 17 T cell receptor beta chains listed next were all sequenced from one sample in a study of cytomegalovirus exposure and HLA in healthy donors. PCR amplification relied on 60 Vbeta primers (plus 13 Jbeta primers). Sequenced by immunoSEQ multiplex PCR; TCRdb stores in-frame clones only, minus some. This sample's table has 100,000 to 150,000 clones. Sequenced input: PBMCs. The receptors stem from a man aged 18 to 30 in good health and CMV-seronegative.

The chain carries TRBV13 and TRBJ2-1; 7 positions agree with TRBD2. CDR3 length: 16 residues. The ends lost 6 bases at V and 5 bases at J; junction bases unmatched: 13. The germline V gene has CDR1 PRHDT and CDR2 FYEKMQ (reference sequence). In DNA, the CDR3 is TGTGCCAGCAGTCACCCCCGGGGGGTGGTCAACAATGAGCAGTTCTTC. This sequence encodes CASSHPRGVVNNEQFF.

The chain uses TRBV5-1 and TRBJ1-1; the D is unclear. Germline assignment: CDR1 SGHRS and CDR2 YFSETQ. The CDR3 sequence is 15 residues long. Trimming left V 4 bases short and J 1 base short, with 14 bases between. The CDR3 DNA reads TGCGCCAGCAGCAGGGAGGGCAGCGGGAACACTGAAGCTTTCTTT. Encoded protein: CASSREGSGNTEAFF.

The CDR3 DNA reads as TGCGCCAGCAGCTTGGCGGGGGGCTTGAACACTGAAGCTTTCTTT. Encoded protein: CASSLAGGLNTEAFF. This chain links TRBV5-1 with TRBJ1-1, with D perhaps matching TRBD1 (6 bases). CDR1 and CDR2 (germline): SGHRS, YFSETQ. The CDR3 is made up of 15 amino acids. V lost 0 bases and J 0 bases, leaving 9 bases between the germline ends.

A note on this clone: The sample carries other DNA sequences with the same CDR3. This chain links TRBV29-1 with TRBJ2-2; a possible D gene is TRBD2 (5 bases). This CDR3 has 11 residues. Germline V CDR1 and CDR2: SQVTM, ANQGSEA. V lost 4 bases and J lost 5, with 5 bases in between. The CDR3 is CSVGGTGELFF. DNA for the CDR3: TGCAGCGTTGGCGGGACCGGGGAGCTGTTTTTT.

This chain links TRBV7-9 with TRBJ1-2, with a weak D call TRBD1 (5 bases). The CDR3 runs 14 residues. Trimming cost V 3 bases and J 6 bases, with 14 bases left between them. The germline CDR1 and CDR2 sequences are SEHNR and FQNEAQ (reference sequence). CDR3 region: CASSFGHPTDGYTF. The DNA for the CDR3 is TGTGCCAGCAGCTTTGGACACCCGACCGATGGCTACACCTTC.

This chain joins TRBV21-1 and TRBJ1-5; the table names TRBD1, a call not compared with the DNA. TRBV21-1 is an annotated pseudogene. The length of the CDR3 is 16 residues. CDR3 sequence (DNA): TGTGCCAGCAGCAAACTAGACAGGGGAAGGCATCAGCCCCAGCATTTT. It specifies CASSKLDRGRHQPQHF.

This chain uses TRBV25-1 with TRBJ2-3, with a weak D call TRBD2 (6 bases). Germline loops: CDR1 MGHDK, CDR2 SYGVNS. The germline V and J ends were trimmed by 2 bases and 9 bases, with 12 bases remaining between them. CDR3 length: 13 amino acids. CDR3 sequence reads: CASSEPEGRTQYF. CDR3 DNA: TGTGCCAGCAGTGAACCGGAGGGGCGGACGCAGTATTTT.

This chain joins TRBV7-9 and TRBJ2-7; no definite D call. Between the trimmed V and J ends, which lost 1 base and 0 bases, there was a span of 7 bases. Germline assignment: CDR1 SEHNR and CDR2 FQNEAQ (reference sequence). The CDR3 has 14 residues. DNA for the CDR3: TGTGCCAGCAGCTTAGGGCAGGACTCCTACGAGCAGTACTTC. This sequence encodes CASSLGQDSYEQYF.

V is TRBV6-1 and J is TRBJ2-5, with 11 positions matching TRBD1. The DNA end is a closer match to TRBJ2-7, so the J assignment may be wrong. Per the germline V gene, CDR1 is MNHNS and CDR2 is SASEGT. The CDR3 covers 13 residues. DNA for the CDR3: TGTGCCAGCAGGGCCGGGACAGGGGGCGAGCAGTACTTC. Translating it yields CASRAGTGGEQYF.

The chain links TRBV6-5 to TRBJ1-6; TRBD1 might be the D (5 bases). Germline V gene lookup returns CDR1 MNHEY and CDR2 SVGAGI. Between the trimmed V and J ends, which lost 4 bases and 10 bases, there was a span of 14 bases. The CDR3 has 14 amino acids. In DNA, the CDR3 is TGTGCCAGCAGTTCCCAGGGAGGGCGCTCACCCCTCCACTTT. Its protein product is CASSSQGGRSPLHF.

The chain is built from TRBV30 and TRBJ1-2; tentatively, D is TRBD1 (5 bases). The CDR3 extends over 15 amino acids. Germline V gives CDR1 GTSNPN, CDR2 SVGIG (reference sequence). Between the trimmed V and J ends, which lost 0 bases and 2 bases, there was a span of 13 bases. The CDR3 loop reads CAWSVKGAGNYGYTF. CDR3 nucleotide sequence: TGTGCCTGGAGTGTAAAAGGGGCGGGGAACTATGGCTACACCTTC.

The V and J genes are TRBV7-9 and TRBJ2-6; D possibly corresponds to TRBD2 (6 bases). Trimming removed 8 bases from V and 0 bases from J, with 11 bases in between. Looked up from germline, CDR1 is SEHNR and CDR2 is FQNEAQ (reference sequence). The CDR3 is made up of 15 amino acids. The CDR3 spells CASPGGSSGANVLTF. For the CDR3, the DNA is TGTGCCAGCCCTGGGGGGAGCTCTGGGGCCAACGTCCTGACTTTC.

The chain uses TRBV14 and TRBJ2-1; 10 positions match TRBD2. The CDR3 consists of 15 residues. The ends lost 4 bases at V and 5 bases at J; junction bases unmatched: 5. Germline V gene sequence: CDR1 SGHDN, CDR2 FVKESK. CDR3 protein: CASSPGTSVDNEQFF. CDR3 DNA: TGTGCCAGCAGCCCAGGGACTAGCGTAGACAATGAGCAGTTCTTC.

This sequence joins TRBV10-2 and TRBJ1-1, with D tentatively TRBD1 (6 bases). Germline CDR1 is WSHSY and CDR2 is SAAADI. The CDR3 totals 13 residues. Trimming cost V 3 bases and J 1 base, with 6 bases left between them. This CDR3 is CASSEQGNTEAFF. The CDR3 DNA is TGCGCCAGCAGTGAACAGGGGAACACTGAAGCTTTCTTT.

The chain couples TRBV5-6 to TRBJ1-1, with 10 bases that match TRBD1. V lost 3 bases and J lost 11; bases outside the gene matches: 4. The germline V gene encodes CDR1 SGHDT and CDR2 YYEEEE. The CDR3 consists of 12 residues. This CDR3 reads CASSWGQGLAFF. The CDR3 nucleotides are TGTGCCAGCAGCTGGGGACAGGGGCTGGCTTTCTTT.

The rearrangement uses TRBV9 and TRBJ1-1; 7 bases line up with TRBD1. There are 14 residues in the CDR3. CDR1 is SGDLS, CDR2 YYNGEE, per germline. The V gene end was trimmed by 3 bases and the J gene end by 1 base; junction bases not matched to a gene: 3. CDR3 in amino acids: CASSGTGENTEAFF. CDR3 bases: TGTGCCAGCAGCGGTACAGGGGAGAACACTGAAGCTTTCTTT.

The CDR3 sequence: CASSRQGANTEAFF. CDR3 nucleotide sequence: TGTGCCAGCAGCCGACAGGGGGCGAACACTGAAGCTTTCTTT. The chain employs TRBV2 and TRBJ1-1, with TRBD1 matching 10 bases. V lost 6 bases, J lost 1 base, and 2 bases stayed unmatched. This CDR3 spans 14 amino acids. Germline assignment: CDR1 SNHLY and CDR2 FYNNEI.